The rows below give T cell receptor beta chains drawn from one sample of a study of T-cell reconstitution after alpha-beta-depleted transplantation in children. In TCRdb, the PCR reads were re-called with MiXCR into one record per CDR3 protein. Here the sample spans some 130,000 distinct CDR3 sequences, roughly 10% being singletons. The sequences come from PBMCs, mostly from graft donor cells, collected 180 days after TCRalphabeta/CD19-depleted stem cell transplant. The receptors shown here come from a girl less than two years old who had a stem cell transplant for combined immunodeficiency, so the T cells may come from the graft donor. The CDR3 runs from the conserved cysteine through the conserved F or W. D genes are given only for firm matches. Rows may omit the clone size; those that give it use once, few, many or a size class.

v_call,clone_size,cdr3_length,j_call,d_call,cdr3_nt,cdr3_aa
TRBV18,.,12,TRBJ2-3,.,TGTGCCAGCTCCCAGGTTGGAGATACGCAGTATTTT,CASSQVGDTQYF
TRBV6-1,.,13,TRBJ2-4,.,TGTGCCAGCAGATCCCCGGGACAAAACATTCAGTACTTC,CASRSPGQNIQYF
TRBV11-2,.,15,TRBJ2-6,.,TGTGCCAGCACCCGTTACAGCTCTGGGGCCAACGTCCTGACTTTC,CASTRYSSGANVLTF
TRBV24-1,few,14,TRBJ1-2,.,TGTGCCACCAGCCCGGAGGGGGGCCACTATGGCTACACCTTC,CATSPEGGHYGYTF
TRBV12-3/TRBV12-4,.,14,TRBJ2-2,TRBD1,TGTGCCAGCAGACGGGGACAGGGTCCCGGGGAGCTGTTTTTT,CASRRGQGPGELFF
TRBV5-5,once,13,TRBJ2-5,.,TGTGCCAGCAGCTTGGAGGCCTGGGAGACCAAGTACTTC,CASSLEAWETKYF
TRBV20-1,.,16,TRBJ2-7,TRBD2,TGCAGTGCTAGAGATGATGAGCGGGGACTTTACTACGAGCAGTACTTC,CSARDDERGLYYEQYF
TRBV5-1,.,15,TRBJ2-1,TRBD2,TGCGCCAGCAGGGCCGCGGGGGACCCCTACAATGAGCAGTTCTTC,CASRAAGDPYNEQFF
TRBV7-2,.,15,TRBJ2-7,TRBD1,TGTGCCAGCAGCTCCCCCGGGACAGGGAGCTACGAGCAGTACTTC,CASSSPGTGSYEQYF
TRBV3-1,many,12,TRBJ2-3,.,TGTGCCAGCAGCCAAGTGAGAGATACGCAGTATTTT,CASSQVRDTQYF
TRBV5-1,.,15,TRBJ2-1,TRBD1,TGCGCCAGCAAGAATACGAGGGGGCCCTACAATGAGCAGTTCTTC,CASKNTRGPYNEQFF
TRBV29-1,.,13,TRBJ2-7,TRBD1,TGCAGCGTCTCGGGACAGGGATTTTACGAGCAGTACTTC,CSVSGQGFYEQYF
TRBV25-1,.,14,TRBJ2-7,.,TGTGCCAGCAGTGAATATCAAACCAGGGGAAAGCAGTACTTC,CASSEYQTRGKQYF
TRBV5-5,few,15,TRBJ2-1,TRBD1,TGTGCCAGCAGCTTGGAGGGGACAGCCTACAATGAGCAGTTCTTC,CASSLEGTAYNEQFF
TRBV29-1,few,13,TRBJ1-1,.,TGCAGCGTTGAAGGGCAGGATAACACTGAAGCTTTCTTT,CSVEGQDNTEAFF
TRBV12-3/TRBV12-4,.,14,TRBJ1-3,.,TGTGCCAGCAGTTTGTACGTTAGATCACACACCATATATTTT,CASSLYVRSHTIYF
TRBV5-4,once,16,TRBJ2-7,TRBD2,TGTGCCAGCAGCCGCCTTCAGGAGGGAGGGATACGCGAGCAGTACTTC,CASSRLQEGGIREQYF
TRBV5-1,few,17,TRBJ2-1,.,TGCGCCAGCAGCTTGGCCAAGGTTTCCAGCTCCTACAATGAGCAGTTCTTC,CASSLAKVSSSYNEQFF
TRBV20-1,.,14,TRBJ2-3,TRBD1,TGCAGTGCTAGCCGGGACAGGGATAGAGATACGCAGTATTTT,CSASRDRDRDTQYF
TRBV6-5,.,19,TRBJ2-2,TRBD2,TGTGCCAGCAGTTACTCGGGCGGGTTAGCGGGAGTGGGCACCGGGGAGCTGTTTTTT,CASSYSGGLAGVGTGELFF
TRBV29-1,many,14,TRBJ2-1,TRBD2,TGCAGCGTTGAAGCTCTAGCGGAGGGGTGGGAGCAGTTCTTC,CSVEALAEGWEQFF
TRBV27,many,11,TRBJ2-2,.,TGTGCCAGCAGACGGACCGGGGAGCTGTTTTTT,CASRRTGELFF
TRBV11-1,.,18,TRBJ1-3,TRBD1,TGTGCCAGCAGCTCCGGGACAGGGTTCCGGAGTCCTGGAAACACCATATATTTT,CASSSGTGFRSPGNTIYF
TRBV15,many,14,TRBJ1-1,.,TGTGCCACCAGCAGAGACGTACACTACACTGAAGCTTTCTTT,CATSRDVHYTEAFF
TRBV12-3/TRBV12-4,.,15,TRBJ2-1,.,TGTGCCAGCAGTTTAAGAATGAGCTCCTACAATGAGCAGTTCTTC,CASSLRMSSYNEQFF
TRBV20-1,.,14,TRBJ2-7,TRBD2,TGCAGTGCCCAGACCGCTAGCGGAGCCTACGAGCAGTACTTC,CSAQTASGAYEQYF
TRBV20-1,few,18,TRBJ2-3,TRBD2,TGCAGTGCTAGAGCAGGGGCTAGCGGGGGGGCTAGCACAGATACGCAGTATTTT,CSARAGASGGASTDTQYF
TRBV10-3,.,15,TRBJ2-3,.,TGTGCCATCAGTCCAGGGGGGATCGGTGGGGATACGCAGTATTTT,CAISPGGIGGDTQYF
TRBV7-2,.,15,TRBJ2-3,.,TGTGCCAGCAGCTTTAGGGGTCCCACGGCAGATACGCAGTATTTT,CASSFRGPTADTQYF
TRBV9,.,14,TRBJ1-2,TRBD1,TGTGCCAGCAGCGTAGCCGGGACAGGGGATGGCTACACCTTC,CASSVAGTGDGYTF
TRBV12-3/TRBV12-4,.,14,TRBJ1-6,.,TGTGCCAGCAGTACTGGCGGGGGAGGCTCACCCCTCCACTTT,CASSTGGGGSPLHF
TRBV29-1,few,14,TRBJ1-1,.,TGCAGCGTCAGCCACATCCTGAGGAGCACTGAAGCTTTCTTT,CSVSHILRSTEAFF
TRBV5-6,.,16,TRBJ1-5,.,TGTGCCAGCAGCTTGGCCGGGGGTCTAAGCAATCAGCCCCAGCATTTT,CASSLAGGLSNQPQHF
TRBV18,.,14,TRBJ1-4,.,TGTGCCAGCTCCCCGGACAGATTGAATGAAAAACTGTTTTTT,CASSPDRLNEKLFF
TRBV15,few,17,TRBJ2-1,.,TGTGCCACCAGCCTCTCGTCGGACTTCAACCTCTACAATGAGCAGTTCTTC,CATSLSSDFNLYNEQFF
TRBV27,few,16,TRBJ2-3,.,TGTGCCAGCAGCCCACTAGCACTTGGGAGCACAGATACGCAGTATTTT,CASSPLALGSTDTQYF
TRBV27,few,15,TRBJ2-2,.,TGTGCCAGCAGTTTTTCGACAGGGAACACCGGGGAGCTGTTTTTT,CASSFSTGNTGELFF
TRBV12-3/TRBV12-4,few,13,TRBJ2-7,.,TGTGCCAGCACCGGGCCAGCCTTCTACGAGCAGTACTTC,CASTGPAFYEQYF
TRBV5-6,.,15,TRBJ2-3,.,TGTGCCAGCAGCTTGGGCCTAGCTGACACAGATACGCAGTATTTT,CASSLGLADTDTQYF
TRBV20-1,many,15,TRBJ1-2,TRBD1,TGCAGTGCCTCCGGGGACAGGGGATCTAACTATGGCTACACCTTC,CSASGDRGSNYGYTF
TRBV3-1,.,18,TRBJ2-6,TRBD1,TGTGCCAGCAGCCAGCCGGGACAGTTATATTCTGGGGCCAACGTCCTGACTTTC,CASSQPGQLYSGANVLTF
TRBV12-3/TRBV12-4,.,12,TRBJ2-3,TRBD2,TGTGCCAGCAGTCAACCCCCGGGACTAGTCTATTTT,CASSQPPGLVYF
TRBV24-1,many,15,TRBJ2-3,TRBD1,TGTGCCACCAGGGGGGACAGGGGCGAAACAGATACGCAGTATTTT,CATRGDRGETDTQYF
TRBV20-1,.,12,TRBJ2-5,TRBD1,TGCAGTGCTGACAGGGTTGGTGAGACCCAGTACTTC,CSADRVGETQYF